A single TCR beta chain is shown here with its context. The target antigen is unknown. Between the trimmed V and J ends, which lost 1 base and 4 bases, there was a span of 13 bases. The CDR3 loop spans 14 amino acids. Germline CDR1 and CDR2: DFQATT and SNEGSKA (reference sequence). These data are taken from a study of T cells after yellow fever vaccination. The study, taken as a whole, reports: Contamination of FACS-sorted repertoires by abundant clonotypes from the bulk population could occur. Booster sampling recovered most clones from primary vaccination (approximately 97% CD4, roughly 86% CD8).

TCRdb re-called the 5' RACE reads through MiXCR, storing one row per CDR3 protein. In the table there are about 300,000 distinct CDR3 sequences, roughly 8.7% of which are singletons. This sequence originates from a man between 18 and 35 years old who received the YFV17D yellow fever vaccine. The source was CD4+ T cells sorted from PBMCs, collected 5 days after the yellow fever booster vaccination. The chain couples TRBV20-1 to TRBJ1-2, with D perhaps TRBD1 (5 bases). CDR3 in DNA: TGCAGTGCTAGAGCTAGTCTAGGGGCCTATGGCTACACCTTC. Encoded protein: CSARASLGAYGYTF.